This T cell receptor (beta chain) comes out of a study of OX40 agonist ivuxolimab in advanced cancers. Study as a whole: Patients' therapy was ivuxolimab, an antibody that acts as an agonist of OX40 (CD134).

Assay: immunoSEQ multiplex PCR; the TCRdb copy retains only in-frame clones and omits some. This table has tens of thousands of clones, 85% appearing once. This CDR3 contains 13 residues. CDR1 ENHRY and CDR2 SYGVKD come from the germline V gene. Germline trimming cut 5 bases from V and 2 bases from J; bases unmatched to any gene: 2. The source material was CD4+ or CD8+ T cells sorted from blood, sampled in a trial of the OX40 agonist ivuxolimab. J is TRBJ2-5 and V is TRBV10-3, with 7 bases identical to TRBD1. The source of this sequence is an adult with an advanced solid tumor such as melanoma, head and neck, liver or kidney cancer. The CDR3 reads CAISTGEQETQYF. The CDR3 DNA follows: TGTGCCATCAGTACAGGGGAACAAGAGACCCAGTACTTC.